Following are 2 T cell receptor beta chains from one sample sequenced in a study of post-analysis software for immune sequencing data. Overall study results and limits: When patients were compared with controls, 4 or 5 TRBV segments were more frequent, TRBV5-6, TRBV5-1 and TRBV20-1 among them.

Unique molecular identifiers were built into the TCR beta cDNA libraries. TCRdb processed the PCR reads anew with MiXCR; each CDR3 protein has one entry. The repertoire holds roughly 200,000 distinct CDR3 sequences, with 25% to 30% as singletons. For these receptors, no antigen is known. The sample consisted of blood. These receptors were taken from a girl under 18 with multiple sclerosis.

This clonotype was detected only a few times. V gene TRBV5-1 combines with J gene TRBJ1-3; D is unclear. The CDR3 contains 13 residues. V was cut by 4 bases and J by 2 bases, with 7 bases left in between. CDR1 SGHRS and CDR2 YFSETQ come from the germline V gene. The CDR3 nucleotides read TGCGCCAGCAGCCCCGTCACTGGAAACACCATATATTTT. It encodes CASSPVTGNTIYF.

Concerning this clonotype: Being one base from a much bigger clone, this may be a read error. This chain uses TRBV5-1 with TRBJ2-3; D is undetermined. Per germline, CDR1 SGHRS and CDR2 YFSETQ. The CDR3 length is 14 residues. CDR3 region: CASSLGSRPDTRYF. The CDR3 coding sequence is TGCGCCAGCAGCTTGGGGTCCCGGCCAGATACGCGGTATTTT.